The 30 T cell receptor beta chains given below trace back to one sample, sequenced in a study of CD8 T cells in Susac syndrome. RNA was extracted with the RNeasy kit, and a quantity of roughly 0.45 to 1 ug was reverse transcribed using random hexamers. TCRdb analysed the immunoSEQ multiplex PCR reads with MiXCR anew, one entry per CDR3 protein. The sample shows some 150,000 distinct CDR3 sequences, approximately 95% of them seen only once. The sequenced sample was CD4+ T cells from PBMCs. The receptors shown here come from a human donor with Susac syndrome.

This clonotype came up a few times. J is TRBJ2-5 and V is TRBV29-1; D gene uncertain. The CDR3 covers 12 residues. Trimming took 4 bases from V and 1 from J, leaving 7 bases between them. Looked up from germline, CDR1 is SQVTM and CDR2 is ANQGSEA. The CDR3 DNA follows: TGCAGCGTTGGGCCAGGCCAAGAGACCCAGTACTTC. Translating it yields CSVGPGQETQYF.

This clonotype was picked up one time. The J gene is TRBJ2-1, the V gene TRBV29-1, with 7 bases that match TRBD1. CDR3 length equals 13 residues. CDR1 and CDR2 (germline): SQVTM, ANQGSEA. V lost 4 bases and J lost 6; bases outside the gene matches: 6. In nucleotides, the CDR3 is TGCAGCGTTGGGGGGACAGTTATCAATGAGCAGTTCTTC. Translation: CSVGGTVINEQFF.

The DNA for the CDR3 is TGTGCCAGCAGCTCCGGACCTACTGCCTACGAGCAGTACTTC. This encodes CASSSGPTAYEQYF. This chain links TRBV7-2 with TRBJ2-7; unclear D gene. This CDR3 spans 14 amino acids. The germline V gene has CDR1 SGHTA and CDR2 FQGNSA. Trimming removed 4 bases at V and 2 bases at J, with 12 bases between.

The chain recombines TRBV21-1 with TRBJ1-6. TRBV21-1 is marked as a pseudogene. The CDR3 sequence is 14 residues long. CDR3 DNA sequence: TGTGCCAGCAGCAAAGAGTGTTTTCATTCACCCCTCCACTTT. This gives the protein CASSKECFHSPLHF.

V is TRBV3-1 and J is TRBJ2-1; tentative D call: TRBD1 (6 bases). Germline values: CDR1 LGHDT, CDR2 YNNKEL (reference sequence). This CDR3 has 13 residues. Trimming removed 5 bases at V and 4 bases at J, with 9 bases between. CDR3 region: CASSGGEYNEQFF. Written as DNA, the CDR3 is TGTGCCAGCAGCGGGGGCGAGTACAATGAGCAGTTCTTC.

The V and J genes are TRBV5-1 and TRBJ2-4; 12 bases map to TRBD2. The CDR3 is 16 residues long. The germline CDR1 and CDR2 sequences are SGHRS and YFSETQ. V dropped 3 bases and J dropped 2; count of bases not matched to a gene: 3. CDR3 in DNA: TGCGCCAGCAGCTCAGGACTAGCGGGGACCAAAAACATTCAGTACTTC. This sequence encodes CASSSGLAGTKNIQYF. Full variable domain (missing parts from reference TRBV5-1 and TRBJ2-4): KAGVTQTPRYLIKTRGQQVTLSCSPISGHRSVSWYQQTPGQGLQFLFEYFSETQRNKGNFPGRFSGRQFSNSRSEMNVSTLELGDSALYLCASSSGLAGTKNIQYFGAGTRLSVL.

The chain carries TRBV12-3 or TRBV12-4 and TRBJ1-5, with TRBD1 as a possible D gene (6 bases). The CDR3 loop spans 14 amino acids. V gave up 5 bases and J gave up 1 base, with 9 bases separating them. CDR3 residues: CASSRDRSNQPQHF. CDR3 nucleotide sequence: TGTGCCAGCAGTAGAGACAGGAGCAATCAGCCCCAGCATTTT.

The V call is TRBV7-6, the J call TRBJ2-5, with D unresolved. The CDR3 is made up of 15 amino acids. V lost 5 bases and J 0 bases, leaving 13 bases between the germline ends. The germline gives CDR1 SGHVS, CDR2 FNYEAQ. The CDR3 reads CASSPTLSNQETQYF. DNA of the CDR3: TGTGCCAGCAGCCCTACCTTGTCGAACCAAGAGACCCAGTACTTC.

The V call is TRBV15, the J call TRBJ2-1; tentative D call: TRBD2 (6 bases). Between the trimmed V and J ends, which lost 2 bases and 4 bases, there was a span of 9 bases. The CDR3 runs 14 residues. Germline V CDR1 and CDR2: LNHNV, YYDKDF (reference sequence). The CDR3 spells CATSRPGLYNEQFF. CDR3 nucleotide sequence: TGTGCCACCAGCAGACCGGGACTGTACAATGAGCAGTTCTTC.

The J gene is TRBJ1-4, the V gene TRBV9; no definite D call. Trimming took off 2 bases at V and 4 bases at J, with 15 bases between the two ends. From germline, CDR1 is SGDLS and CDR2 YYNGEE. The CDR3 extends over 16 amino acids. DNA for the CDR3: TGTGCCAGCAGCGTTGAACCGACGGCCGTTAATGAAAAACTGTTTTTT. Encoded protein: CASSVEPTAVNEKLFF.

This sequence joins TRBV7-2 and TRBJ2-3; TRBD2 aligns across 7 bases. The V and J ends lost 1 base and 6 bases, in that order; junction bases with no gene match: 10. Germline V gene sequence: CDR1 SGHTA, CDR2 FQGNSA. The CDR3 runs 16 residues. CDR3 sequence (DNA): TGTGCCAGCAGCTTAGGCCTGCTAGCGGCGGCGGATACGCAGTATTTT. It yields the protein CASSLGLLAAADTQYF.

This clonotype appeared once. This chain joins TRBV5-6 and TRBJ2-5; D is tentatively TRBD1 or TRBD2 (6 bases each). Germline V gives CDR1 SGHDT, CDR2 YYEEEE. V lost 4 bases, J lost 2 bases, and 15 bases lay in between. CDR3 length: 15 amino acids. CDR3 in DNA: TGTGCCAGCAGCCCGACAGGAGGGTTTCAAGAGACCCAGTACTTC. It specifies CASSPTGGFQETQYF.

V usage is TRBV12-3 or TRBV12-4 and J usage is TRBJ2-2, with D unclear. This CDR3 has 15 amino acids. V was trimmed by 1 base and J by 1 base, leaving 7 bases between them. The CDR3 protein is CASSLGVQNTGELFF. The CDR3 DNA sequence: TGTGCCAGCAGTTTAGGGGTACAGAACACCGGGGAGCTGTTTTTT.

The V gene is TRBV4-1, the J gene TRBJ2-5; 7 bases map to TRBD1. The trim removed 2 bases at V and 1 base at J, leaving 7 bases unmatched. This CDR3 spans 16 amino acids. The V gene's germline CDR1 is MGHRA and CDR2 YSYEKL. In DNA, the CDR3 is TGCGCCAGCAGCCAACCAGTCCGGGACAGCCAAGAGACCCAGTACTTC. Its translation: CASSQPVRDSQETQYF.

The chain has TRBV3-1 and TRBJ2-7, with TRBD2 as a possible D gene (6 bases). The CDR3 is 14 amino acids. The V gene lost 1 base and the J gene lost 6 bases, with 13 bases spanning the gap. The germline V gene encodes CDR1 LGHDT and CDR2 YNNKEL (reference sequence). The DNA of the CDR3 is TGTGCCAGCAGCCAAGCCCTCCAGGGAGGCGAGCAGTACTTC. Encoded protein: CASSQALQGGEQYF.

This clonotype has just a few counts. V and J are TRBV6-2 or TRBV6-3 and TRBJ2-1; 7 nucleotides agree with TRBD2. CDR1 is MNHEY and CDR2 is SVGEGT in the germline V gene. The V gene end was trimmed by 2 bases and the J gene end by 5 bases; junction bases not matched to a gene: 0. The CDR3 is 13 residues long. The CDR3 loop is CASSYRGDNEQFF. The DNA of the CDR3 is TGTGCCAGCAGTTACCGGGGGGACAATGAGCAGTTCTTC.

V usage is TRBV25-1 and J usage is TRBJ1-2; D is perhaps TRBD1 (5 bases). Germline V CDR1 and CDR2: MGHDK, SYGVNS. This CDR3 contains 14 residues. Trimming removed 2 bases at V and 3 bases at J, with 10 bases between. CDR3 sequence reads: CASSERGSYYGYTF. CDR3 nucleotides: TGTGCCAGCAGTGAAAGGGGCAGTTACTATGGCTACACCTTC.

This CDR3 reads CASSQVPRGGLEQFF. The CDR3 nucleotides are TGCGCCAGCAGCCAAGTCCCGCGGGGGGGCCTTGAGCAGTTCTTC. The J gene is TRBJ2-1, the V gene TRBV4-1, with 9 bases identical to TRBD2. Germline trimming cut 1 base from V and 9 bases from J; bases unmatched to any gene: 7. CDR1 is MGHRA and CDR2 is YSYEKL in the germline V gene. The CDR3 totals 15 residues.

V usage is TRBV15 and J usage is TRBJ1-1, with unresolved D. V was shortened by 0 bases and J by 0 bases, with 17 bases between the two germline ends. The CDR3 extends over 18 amino acids. Germline assignment: CDR1 LNHNV and CDR2 YYDKDF (reference sequence). CDR3 DNA: TGTGCCACCAGCAGAGATTTTGCAGTGGAGTCCCTGAACACTGAAGCTTTCTTT. Residues: CATSRDFAVESLNTEAFF.

V and J are TRBV7-8 and TRBJ1-1, with unresolved D. CDR3 size: 16 residues. With 5 bases removed from V and 1 base from J, the gap between germline ends came to 17 bases. The germline V gene has CDR1 SGHVS and CDR2 FQNEAQ. The CDR3: CASSPKDLSGNTEAFF. CDR3 nucleotides: TGTGCCAGCAGCCCCAAGGACCTCTCGGGGAACACTGAAGCTTTCTTT. The full variable domain, rest sourced from reference TRBV7-8 and TRBJ1-1, is GAGVSQSPRYKVAKRGQDVALRCDPISGHVSLFWYQQALGQGPEFLTYFQNEAQLDKSGLPSDRFFAERPEGSVSTLKIQRTQQEDSAVYLCASSPKDLSGNTEAFFGQGTRLTVV.

The V call is TRBV29-1, the J call TRBJ1-1; 7 positions agree with TRBD1. V lost 6 bases, J lost 2 bases, and 12 bases stayed unmatched. This CDR3 region has 15 residues. Looked up from germline, CDR1 is SQVTM and CDR2 is ANQGSEA. CDR3 region: CSVYQTGTANTEAFF. The CDR3, as DNA: TGCAGCGTGTACCAAACTGGGACAGCCAACACTGAAGCTTTCTTT.

The chain carries TRBV5-1 and TRBJ2-1; D may correspond to TRBD1 or TRBD2 (5 bases each). The CDR3 totals 13 residues. Germline V lookup: CDR1 SGHRS, CDR2 YFSETQ. V lost 5 bases and J 8 bases, leaving 14 bases between the germline ends. DNA for the CDR3: TGCGCCAGCAGTAGGGGACCTTCGGATGAGCAGTTCTTC. This gives the protein CASSRGPSDEQFF.

This chain uses TRBV7-9 with TRBJ2-6, with TRBD1 matching 11 bases. The germline V gene encodes CDR1 SEHNR and CDR2 FQNEAQ (reference sequence). This CDR3 is 17 amino acids long. Germline trimming cut 7 bases from V and 0 bases from J; bases unmatched to any gene: 5. The CDR3 is CASTSGTGGSGANVLTF. CDR3 in DNA: TGTGCCAGCACATCCGGGACAGGGGGCTCTGGGGCCAACGTCCTGACTTTC.

This sequence joins TRBV7-3 and TRBJ2-5; the D gene is possibly TRBD1 (6 bases). The CDR3 consists of 15 residues. The V and J ends lost 4 bases and 1 base respectively, with 13 bases between them. Germline CDR1 is SGHTA and CDR2 is FQGTGA. The CDR3 spells CASSWGPGTQETQYF. The DNA of the CDR3 is TGTGCCAGCAGCTGGGGGCCGGGGACCCAAGAGACCCAGTACTTC.

This chain connects TRBV29-1 to TRBJ2-1; 8 positions match TRBD2. The length of the CDR3 is 16 residues. Germline values: CDR1 SQVTM, CDR2 ANQGSEA. Trimming at V came to 7 bases and at J to 3 bases, leaving 14 bases not matched to a gene. Here the CDR3 reads CSAEGGGPTFYNEQFF. DNA of the CDR3: TGCAGCGCAGAGGGCGGGGGGCCTACCTTCTACAATGAGCAGTTCTTC.

The V call is TRBV20-1, the J call TRBJ2-1; the D is unclear. Trimming shortened V by 6 bases and J by 5 bases, and 5 bases separated the two germline ends. CDR1 DFQATT and CDR2 SNEGSKA come from the germline V gene (reference sequence). The CDR3 length is 10 residues. The CDR3 coding sequence is TGCAGTGCGTGGGACAATGAGCAGTTCTTC. Protein product: CSAWDNEQFF.

The chain combines TRBV20-1 with TRBJ2-5; 10 bases fit TRBD2. Germline V gene sequence: CDR1 DFQATT, CDR2 SNEGSKA (reference sequence). The CDR3 covers 14 residues. V lost 6 bases, J lost 2 bases, and 6 bases stayed unmatched. CDR3 nucleotides: TGCAGTGCGCTTCCGGGACTAGCGCAAGAGACCCAGTACTTC. It specifies CSALPGLAQETQYF.

CDR3 sequence reads: CASSRNRGPYGYTF. The CDR3, as DNA: TGCGCCAGCAGCCGTAACAGGGGCCCCTATGGCTACACCTTC. The genes are TRBV4-3 and TRBJ1-2; TRBD1 matches 7 bases. Germline values: CDR1 LGHNA, CDR2 YSLEER. V was clipped by 4 bases and J by 4 bases; unmatched bases: 6. The CDR3 runs 14 residues.

The rearrangement links TRBV20-1 to TRBJ2-3; either TRBD1 or TRBD2 may supply D (5 bases each). CDR3 length: 13 amino acids. Germline V gene sequence: CDR1 DFQATT, CDR2 SNEGSKA (reference sequence). Trimming left V 5 bases short and J 5 bases short, with 14 bases between. CDR3 nucleotides: TGCAGTGCTGGGGGTTTGAGTGAAGATACGCAGTATTTT. It yields the protein CSAGGLSEDTQYF.

V usage is TRBV29-1 and J usage is TRBJ2-5, with D possibly matching TRBD2 (5 bases). Between the trimmed V and J ends, which lost 5 bases and 5 bases, there was a span of 15 bases. This CDR3 has 13 residues. The germline V gene encodes CDR1 SQVTM and CDR2 ANQGSEA. CDR3 nucleotides: TGCAGCGTTATACGGGGTCAAAGGGAGACCCAGTACTTC. This codes for CSVIRGQRETQYF.